This TCR beta chain was obtained from a study of early T cells in non-severe SARS-CoV-2 infection. Turning to the study itself: Chains from this unsorted whole-blood bulk RNA could not be paired. Overall study findings and caveats: Matching results from VDJdb favored anti-spike CD8 responses, leaving private and CD4 specificities undetected.

Concerning this clonotype itself: As yet, its antigen is unknown.

The protocol attached unique molecular identifiers to individual cDNA molecules. A single record per CDR3 protein comes from TCRdb applying MiXCR to the 5' RACE reads. This sample yields tens of thousands of distinct CDR3 sequences, of which around 9% are seen a single time; roughly a sixth belongs to the top ten. This CDR3 region has 14 residues. Between the trimmed V and J ends, which lost 1 base and 9 bases, there was a span of 14 bases. CDR1 and CDR2 (germline): SGHKS, YYEKEE (reference sequence). The chain uses TRBV5-5 and TRBJ1-5; D remains unclear. The sequence was collected from an adult who was a healthcare worker with PCR-confirmed SARS-CoV-2 infection or an uninfected control (not recorded which). The sequenced sample consisted of whole blood. The CDR3 spells CASSLSLDMGPQHF. Here the CDR3 DNA reads TGTGCCAGCAGCTTGTCCCTCGACATGGGGCCCCAGCATTTT.